This T cell receptor beta chain was documented in a study of T-cell reconstitution after alpha-beta-depleted transplantation in children. Unique molecular identifiers featured in how the TCRbeta library was prepared. Each CDR3 protein is one row after TCRdb ran MiXCR on the PCR reads. Counted here are 600,000 to 700,000 distinct CDR3 sequences, roughly 15% occurring once; the ten biggest clones make up 1.1%. Germline V CDR1 and CDR2: SGHRS, YFSETQ. The CDR3 spans 18 residues. V trimming: 0 bases; J trimming: 4 bases; junction bases outside the gene matches: 11. The source was PBMCs from the stem cell graft donor, collected from the stem cell graft. The TCR was taken from a human donor who donated a stem cell graft to a child with acute myeloid leukemia. V is TRBV5-1 and J is TRBJ2-2, with 8 bases matching TRBD2. In DNA, the CDR3 is TGCGCCAGCAGCTTGGAAGCCGTCCGCGGGGGGAGCACCGGGGAGCTGTTTTTT. It specifies CASSLEAVRGGSTGELFF. The full variable domain, its missing parts supplied by reference TRBV5-1 and TRBJ2-2, is KAGVTQTPRYLIKTRGQQVTLSCSPISGHRSVSWYQQTPGQGLQFLFEYFSETQRNKGNFPGRFSGRQFSNSRSEMNVSTLELGDSALYLCASSLEAVRGGSTGELFFGEGSRLTVL.